Reported below is one T cell receptor beta chain. This clonotype was counted a few times. It has no known antigen specificity. No much larger clone exists at a distance of one base, and base qualities are not known. Libraries of naive CD8 T cells were generated from about 20,000 to 1,000,000 sorted cells, with 10%, 30% or 50% of the purified RNA used. On a BD FACSAria II, naive CD8 T cells were FACS-sorted as CD8+CD4-CCR7+CD45RA+ and collected into RLT Plus buffer. Nine to eleven TCR copies' worth of Jurkat RNA were spiked into roughly 19,000-1,000,000 naive CD8 T cell samples to test detection sensitivity. CD8 T cells were enriched with RosetteSep CD8+ T Cell Enrichment Cocktail and Ficoll-Paque, followed by ACK red cell lysis. According to the germline V gene (reference sequence), CDR1 reads LNHDA and CDR2 reads SQIVND. The CDR3 covers 14 residues, taking in both the cysteine and the phenylalanine. This entry keeps only the CDR3 DNA: 42 bases, framed from base 1. V loses 7 bases of germline sequence and J loses 3 bases, and the interval between the two ends is 14 bases.

The sample belongs to a study of molecular identifiers for immune sequencing clone quantification (dated by TCRdb to between 2017 and 2018). A note on the overall study: In a replicate experiment, RNA from roughly 20,000 or 100,000 naive CD8 T cells was split into five aliquots, four of which were sequenced. This methods study used CD8 T cells to benchmark TCR RNA copy counting and molecular-identifier clustering-based TCR repertoire sequencing (MIDCIRS). Overall study outcomes, separate from this receptor: Highly expanded clone sizes could be underestimated if identical TCR molecules share a barcode. When barcode sub-clustering was not used, chimeric consensus sequences inflated TCR diversity, with chimeras reaching as high as 47%. Modeling estimated 3 to 3.5 recovered TCR RNA copies per cell, compared with about 9.8 by digital PCR, which implies roughly 30% capture efficiency. Spiked-in Jurkat TCR RNA (around 9 copies' worth), which is not part of the donor repertoire, was contained in the naive libraries. A single cell's worth of spiked-in Jurkat TCR RNA was reported detectable even among 850,000 to 1,000,000 naive CD8 T cells. In CMV-specific effector cells, clones with more than 20 RNA copies accounted for over 97% of molecules, whereas in naive cells such clones accounted for under 1%.

The library relied on PCR. Sequenced using an Illumina HiSeq 4000. Bulk TCR libraries were generated as previously described, with the TCR primers listed in Table S5 used. Total RNA was purified with the Qiagen AllPrep DNA/RNA kit. Before any analysis, reads coming from multiple sequencing runs of the same library were combined into one pool. The authors' analysis ran thus. Only reads with exact TCR constant sequence were kept, trimmed to 150 nt, and grouped by their 12-nt molecular barcodes. Reads within each barcode group were sub-clustered using a 15% Levenshtein threshold, and quality-weighted consensus sequences were constructed for each RNA molecule. Non-functional sequences were removed, as were lower-count sequences one edit away from another. Based on a fit of two negative binomial distributions, barcode sub-clusters having less than 20% of the maximum read count were discarded. TCRdb ran its own pipeline on the public reads, namely fastp trimming at Q25 and MiXCR clone calling, and kept in-frame beta chains. CDR3 protein sequences are deduplicated, and each keeps its most common genes and DNA. It is TCRdb's table, rather than the study itself, that gives the V and J calls and clone size. The sample has some 320,000 distinct CDR3 sequences on record, about a fifth of them singletons. The ten largest clones take up roughly 0.86% of the sample.

Sample: naive CD8+ T cells from blood, with Jurkat cell RNA spiked in. Reading the label with the study, this specimen's cell subset or site is: FACS-sorted CD8+CD4-CCR7+CD45RA+ naive T cells. The chain employs TRBV19 and TRBJ2-3, with the identity of the D gene unclear. The TCR sequence derives from a human donor in good health. Some libraries in this study had Jurkat cell RNA spiked in. The DNA is TGTGCCAGTATCTGGCGTGTCTGGACAGATACGCAGTATTTT. This sequence encodes CASIWRVWTDTQYF. Outside the CDR3, residues come from the reference TRBV19 and TRBJ2-3 proteins, so the full variable domain is: DGGITQSPKYLFRKEGQNVTLSCEQNLNHDAMYWYRQDPGQGLRLIYYSQIVNDFQKGDIAEGYSVSREKKESFPLTVTSAQKNPTAFYLCASIWRVWTDTQYFGPGTRLTVL.